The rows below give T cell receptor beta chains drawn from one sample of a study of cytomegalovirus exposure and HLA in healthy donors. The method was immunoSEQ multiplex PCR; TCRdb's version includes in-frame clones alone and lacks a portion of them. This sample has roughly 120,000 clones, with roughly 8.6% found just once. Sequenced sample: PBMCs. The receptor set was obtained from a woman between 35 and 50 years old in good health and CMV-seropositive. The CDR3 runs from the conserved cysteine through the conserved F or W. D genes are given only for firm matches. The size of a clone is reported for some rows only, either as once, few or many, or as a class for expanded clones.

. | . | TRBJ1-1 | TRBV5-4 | TGTGCCAGCAGCTTTGCCCCCTCGACAGGCCGTCTGAACACTGAAGCTTTCTTT | CASSFAPSTGRLNTEAFF
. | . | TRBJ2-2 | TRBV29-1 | TGCAGCGTTGATATGTCTAGCGACACCGGGGAGCTGTTTTTT | CSVDMSSDTGELFF
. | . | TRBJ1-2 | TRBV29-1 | TGCAGCGTTGACCGGGACTATGGCTACACCTTC | CSVDRDYGYTF
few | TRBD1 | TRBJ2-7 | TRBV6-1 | TGTGCCAGCAGCGGGACAGAGTCGGAGGAGCAGTACTTC | CASSGTESEEQYF
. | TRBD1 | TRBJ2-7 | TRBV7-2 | TGTGCCAGCAGCGTAGACAGGGGGTCGGGCGAGCAGTACTTC | CASSVDRGSGEQYF
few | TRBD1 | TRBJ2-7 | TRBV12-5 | TGTGCTAGTGGTTTGGGAAGGACAGGGACCTTCCTATCTCAAACCTACGAGCAGTACTTC | CASGLGRTGTFLSQTYEQYF
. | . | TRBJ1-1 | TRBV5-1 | TGCGCCAGCAGCTTACTCAGATCGGGTGAAGCTTTCTTT | CASSLLRSGEAFF
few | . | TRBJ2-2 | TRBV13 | TGTGCCAGCAGCCCGGGGACTGAGCGGAACACCGGGGAGCTGTTTTTT | CASSPGTERNTGELFF
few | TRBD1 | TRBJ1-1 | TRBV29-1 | TGCAGCGTGGAGTGGGACAGGGGGCTGATCACTGAAGCTTTCTTT | CSVEWDRGLITEAFF
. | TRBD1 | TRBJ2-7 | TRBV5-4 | TGTGCCAGCAGCTCGGGGACAGGGCCCTACGAGCAGTACTTC | CASSSGTGPYEQYF
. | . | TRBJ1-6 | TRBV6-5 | TGTGCCAGCAGACAGCCTCATAATTCACCCCTCCACTTT | CASRQPHNSPLHF
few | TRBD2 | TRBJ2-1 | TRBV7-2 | TGTGCCAGCAGCTTAGCGGGGGGGTACAATGAGCAGTTCTTC | CASSLAGGYNEQFF
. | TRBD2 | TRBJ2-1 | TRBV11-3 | TGTGCCAGCAGCTTAAGCGGGGGGGCCCTCAATGAGCAGTTCTTC | CASSLSGGALNEQFF
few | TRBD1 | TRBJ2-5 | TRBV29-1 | TGCAGCGTTCAGGTTAACCGGGCAGGGGGCGTAGAGACCCAGTACTTC | CSVQVNRAGGVETQYF
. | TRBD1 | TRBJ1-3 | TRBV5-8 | TGTGCCAGCAGCGGGACAGCCTCTGGAAACACCATATATTTT | CASSGTASGNTIYF
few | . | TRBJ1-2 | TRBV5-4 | TGTGCCAGCAGCCCTCCCGGTCCTGGTGGCTACACCTTC | CASSPPGPGGYTF
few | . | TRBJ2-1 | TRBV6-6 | TGTGCCAGCAGCAACCGCTGGGGGCCGAGGGCTGAGCAGTTCTTC | CASSNRWGPRAEQFF
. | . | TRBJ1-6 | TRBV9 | TGTGCCAGCAGCGTAGGGAAGGGGTGGAGTTCACCCCTCCACTTT | CASSVGKGWSSPLHF
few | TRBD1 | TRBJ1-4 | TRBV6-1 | TGTGCCACCCAGGCACGGGACAGGGGGGAAAAACTGTTTTTT | CATQARDRGEKLFF
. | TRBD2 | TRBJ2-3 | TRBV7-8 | TGTGCCAGCAGCATAACCTTCCCCGGGGGGGGTTCTAGCACAGATACGCAGTATTTT | CASSITFPGGGSSTDTQYF
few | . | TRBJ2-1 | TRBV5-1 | TGCGCCAGCAGCTTGGCCGATGCGGGGGCTTACAATGAGCAGTTCTTC | CASSLADAGAYNEQFF
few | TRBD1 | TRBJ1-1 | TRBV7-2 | TGTGCCAGCAACCGACAGGGTTCTAACACTGAAGCTTTCTTT | CASNRQGSNTEAFF
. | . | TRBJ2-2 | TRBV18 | TGTGCCAGCTCAGGGTCACAGGCGTACACCGGGGAGCTGTTTTTT | CASSGSQAYTGELFF
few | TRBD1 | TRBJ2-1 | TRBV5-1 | TGCGCCAGCAGTCGGGACAGCCAAAGCTACAATGAGCAGTTCTTC | CASSRDSQSYNEQFF
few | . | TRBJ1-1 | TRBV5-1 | TGCGCCAGCAGCTTAGGACAGAACATGAACACTGAAGCTTTCTTT | CASSLGQNMNTEAFF
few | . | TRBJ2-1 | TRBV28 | TGTGCCAGCAGTTTTCGCAGAAACAATGAGCAGTTCTTC | CASSFRRNNEQFF
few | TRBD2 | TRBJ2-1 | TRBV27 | TGTGCCAGCAGTTTAAGCGGGGAAGAGCAGTTCTTC | CASSLSGEEQFF
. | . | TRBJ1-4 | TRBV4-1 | TGCGCCAGCAGCCAAGACGGCCGGCGTGAGGGTGAAAAACTGTTTTTT | CASSQDGRREGEKLFF
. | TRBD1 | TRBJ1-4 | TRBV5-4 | TGTGCCAGCAGCCCCCCGGGACAGGCTAATGAAAAACTGTTTTTT | CASSPPGQANEKLFF
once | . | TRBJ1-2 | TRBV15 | TGTGCCACCAGCAGAGATGGCCGGGAGCCTTATGGCTACACCTTC | CATSRDGREPYGYTF
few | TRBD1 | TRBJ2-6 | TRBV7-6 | TGTGCCAGCAGCTTCTTGGCGGGACAGGGTCCAACTGGGGCCAACGTCCTGACTTTC | CASSFLAGQGPTGANVLTF
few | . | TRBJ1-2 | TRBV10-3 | TGTGCCACCATGGCCCCGGGAGGGGACTATGGCTACACCTTC | CATMAPGGDYGYTF
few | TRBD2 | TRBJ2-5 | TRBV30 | TGTGCCTGGACCGGGGGGGGCGGAGAGACCCAGTACTTC | CAWTGGGGETQYF
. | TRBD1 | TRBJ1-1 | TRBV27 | TGTGCCAGCAGTTTATCCGGGACAGGGACCACTGAAGCTTTCTTT | CASSLSGTGTTEAFF
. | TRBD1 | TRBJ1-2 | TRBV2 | TGTGCCAGCAGTATCGGGACAGCGTATGGCTACACCTTC | CASSIGTAYGYTF
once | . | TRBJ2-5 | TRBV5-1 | TGCGCCAGCAGCTTAGCCCAGAGTGAGATCGGGCAGTACTTC | CASSLAQSEIGQYF
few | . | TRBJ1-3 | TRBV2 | TGTGCCAGCAGCCGGGACACTTCTCTTGGAAACACCATATATTTT | CASSRDTSLGNTIYF
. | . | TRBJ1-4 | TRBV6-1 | TGTGCCAGCAGTGAACAAACAGGGTTAGATGAAAAACTGTTTTTT | CASSEQTGLDEKLFF
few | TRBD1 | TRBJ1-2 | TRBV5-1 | TGCGCCAGCAGCTTGGAGCAGGGGGCATATGGCTACACCTTC | CASSLEQGAYGYTF
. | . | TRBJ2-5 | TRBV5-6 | TGTGCCAGCAGCTTGGCCGACTTCCAAGAGACCCAGTACTTC | CASSLADFQETQYF
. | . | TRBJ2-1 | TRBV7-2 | TGTGCCAGCAGCTTCGGTGAGCAGTTCTTC | CASSFGEQFF
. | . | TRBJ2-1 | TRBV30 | TGTGCCTGGAGCCAAGGGGCCTCCTACAATGAGCAGTTCTTC | CAWSQGASYNEQFF
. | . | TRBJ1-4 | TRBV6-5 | TGTGCCAGCACCTTGACCGGGTCAACTAATGAAAAACTGTTTTTT | CASTLTGSTNEKLFF
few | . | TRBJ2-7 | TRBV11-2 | TGTGCCAGCAGGACGACAGGTAGCTCCTACGAGCAGTACTTC | CASRTTGSSYEQYF
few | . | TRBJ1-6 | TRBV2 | TGTGCCAGCAGGTTGCAGGGCCCCGTATCGAATTCACCCCTCCACTTT | CASRLQGPVSNSPLHF
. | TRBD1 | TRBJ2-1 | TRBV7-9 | TGTGCCAGCAGCCCGCGGACAGGGAATGAGCAGTTCTTC | CASSPRTGNEQFF
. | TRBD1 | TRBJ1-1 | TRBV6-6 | TGTGCCAGCAGTTACTCGACGGGACAGATGAACACTGAAGCTTTCTTT | CASSYSTGQMNTEAFF
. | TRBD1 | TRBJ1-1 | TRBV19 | TGTGCCAGTAGTTTGATCAGGGGGCTGAGGACTGAAGCTTTCTTT | CASSLIRGLRTEAFF